Presented here are 10 T cell receptor beta chains from one specimen sequenced in a study of OX40 agonist ivuxolimab in advanced cancers. Using immunoSEQ multiplex PCR, the repertoire was profiled, and TCRdb retains in-frame clones only, with some absent. Counted here are some 74,000 clones, around 89% occurring once; the ten biggest clones make up roughly 0.98%. Sequencing was performed on CD4+ or CD8+ T cells sorted from blood, taken in a trial of the OX40 agonist ivuxolimab. The receptor set was obtained from an adult with an advanced solid tumor such as melanoma, head and neck, liver or kidney cancer.

The chain joins TRBV2 to TRBJ2-5; D is unresolved. There are 14 residues in the CDR3. In germline, CDR1 is SNHLY, CDR2 FYNNEI. With 5 bases removed from V and 2 bases from J, the gap between germline ends came to 12 bases. As DNA, the CDR3 is TGTGCCAGCAGTAGCATGGTCGGACAAGAGACCCAGTACTTC. Protein product: CASSSMVGQETQYF.

The chain recombines TRBV5-1 with TRBJ2-5; 14 positions match TRBD2. The germline gives CDR1 SGHRS, CDR2 YFSETQ. The CDR3 contains 18 residues. Trimming cost V 3 bases and J 11 bases; bases outside gene matches: 18. CDR3 bases: TGCGCCAGCAGCTCGGGGACTAGCGGGAGTCCAGTTCTAGGAGAGCAGTACTTC. Residues: CASSSGTSGSPVLGEQYF.

This clone was picked up one time. The chain couples TRBV28 to TRBJ1-1; D remains unclear. V shed 7 bases and J shed 6 bases, with 15 bases lying between them. Germline V lookup: CDR1 MDHEN, CDR2 SYDVKM. This CDR3 contains 13 residues. The CDR3 is CASTPPVGSEAFF. The CDR3 bases are TGTGCCAGCACCCCTCCTGTGGGGTCTGAAGCTTTCTTT.

The chain combines TRBV15 with TRBJ1-4, with 7 bases identical to TRBD1. Germline V gene sequence: CDR1 LNHNV, CDR2 YYDKDF (reference sequence). Unmatched junction bases numbered 3, after V lost 1 base and J lost 4 bases. This CDR3 is 15 amino acids long. Here the CDR3 reads CATSRGDRLNEKLFF. The CDR3 DNA sequence: TGTGCCACCAGCAGAGGGGACAGACTTAATGAAAAACTGTTTTTT.

The chain joins TRBV28 to TRBJ1-2, with no clear D. Germline assignment: CDR1 MDHEN and CDR2 SYDVKM. V lost 1 base, J lost 5 bases, and 8 bases lay in between. The CDR3 spans 13 residues. The chain's CDR3 is CASSLSSRYGYTF. In nucleotides, the CDR3 is TGTGCCAGCAGTTTATCCTCTCGGTATGGCTACACCTTC.

The chain uses TRBV7-9 and TRBJ2-7; the D is unclear. The CDR3 runs 13 residues. The germline V gene encodes CDR1 SEHNR and CDR2 FQNEAQ (reference sequence). Trimming took off 4 bases at V and 0 bases at J, with 7 bases between the two ends. CDR3 coding DNA: TGTGCCAGCAGCTCAGGAGTCTCCTACGAGCAGTACTTC. Translated, it gives CASSSGVSYEQYF.

This clone was seen only once. This chain uses TRBV30 with TRBJ2-5; 8 bases are shared with TRBD2. The CDR3 totals 12 residues. After removal of 1 base from V and 7 bases from J, the junction contained 2 bases not matched to a gene. Germline V CDR1 and CDR2: GTSNPN, SVGIG (reference sequence). Written as DNA, the CDR3 is TGTGCCTGGAGTGCCGGGAGGGGGACCCAGTACTTC. Residues: CAWSAGRGTQYF.

This clone came up once. V is TRBV5-1 and J is TRBJ2-7; 10 bases fit TRBD2. This CDR3 contains 14 residues. V dropped 5 bases and J dropped 0; count of bases not matched to a gene: 2. CDR1 and CDR2 (germline): SGHRS, YFSETQ. Here the CDR3 reads CASRPSGSSYEQYF. DNA for the CDR3: TGCGCCAGCAGGCCTAGCGGGAGCTCCTACGAGCAGTACTTC.

The table lists this clone with a few counts. This rearrangement joins TRBV7-6 to TRBJ1-4; D is unclear. The CDR3 has 14 residues. Trimming took 0 bases from V and 2 from J, leaving 4 bases between them. Per germline, CDR1 SGHVS and CDR2 FNYEAQ. The CDR3, as DNA: TGTGCCAGCAGCTTAGCGGGGACTAATGAAAAACTGTTTTTT. It yields the protein CASSLAGTNEKLFF.

The V and J genes are TRBV9 and TRBJ1-1; possible D gene TRBD1, 5 bases. This CDR3 region has 15 residues. V shed 4 bases and J shed 0 bases, with 13 bases lying between them. CDR1 SGDLS and CDR2 YYNGEE come from the germline V gene. The CDR3 region has the DNA TGTGCCAGCAGCCTCCGGGGAGGGGTGAACACTGAAGCTTTCTTT. It encodes CASSLRGGVNTEAFF. Combining the CDR3 with reference TRBV9 and TRBJ1-1 gives the whole variable domain DSGVTQTPKHLITATGQRVTLRCSPRSGDLSVYWYQQSLDQGLQFLIQYYNGEERAKGNILERFSAQQFPDLHSELNLSSLELGDSALYFCASSLRGGVNTEAFFGQGTRLTVV.